The clone carrying this T cell receptor beta chain was seen a handful of times. The ends were cut back, 4 bases at V and 1 base at J, with 5 bases in the middle. CDR1 and CDR2 (germline): KGHDR, SFDVKD. The length of the CDR3 is 13 residues. The sample is drawn from a study of blood T cell repertoires in COVID-19. Turning to the study itself: Acute and convalescent COVID-19 specimens originated in the United States, Italy and Spain. Sources were T cells, B-cell-depleted T cells, or PBMCs; the material itself was cDNA or gDNA.

Original processing notes: By means of reference gene primer amplification, nucleated cell counts were estimated. Generated by immunoSEQ multiplex PCR, the TCRdb table keeps only in-frame clones and is missing some. The V and J calls and the clone size are those of that table, but D and trimming were determined from the DNA. Here the sample spans 100,000 to 150,000 clones, 70% to 90% being singletons. This sequence was found in a man aged 45-60 years with acute or convalescent COVID-19. Sample: peripheral blood. V and J are TRBV24-1 and TRBJ2-3; D is unclear. The CDR3 DNA sequence: TGTGCCACCAGTGAACGGGGCACAGATACGCAGTATTTT. It specifies CATSERGTDTQYF.